This TCR beta chain was recorded in a study of Tregs in tolerant kidney transplant recipients (dated by TCRdb to between 2018 and 2020). Concerning the study at large: The study used TCRbeta sequencing to identify donor-specific regulatory T cells before combined kidney and bone marrow transplantation, then tracked those cells after transplant. TCRbeta repertoire sequencing was used in 3 healthy controls to compare several ways of expanding Tregs specific for an allogeneic donor. The paper's findings and limits, for the study overall: Biological reproducibility was not directly addressed, though technical replication error appeared minimal. Expanding Tregs with activated donor B cells appeared to identify the most biologically relevant and donor-specific TCRbeta repertoire. Because only a small number of patients were included, the study had limitations, and the results will need to be validated in larger populations as well as under other immunosuppression protocols.

CDR1 and CDR2, looked up from the germline V gene, are MGHRA and YSYEKL. Trimming at the junction amounts to 2 bases on V and 7 bases on J, and the germline ends lie 14 bases apart. Measured from the cysteine to the phenylalanine, the CDR3 is 14 residues long. The DNA shown is the 42-base CDR3, in frame from base 1. Unstimulated Tregs (CD4+CD25+CD127-), CD4+ non-Tregs (CD4+CD25-), CD4 and CD8 cells were FACS-sorted from thawed PBMCs. Healthy control blood came either as purchased buffy coats or from healthy volunteers. Healthy control blood was processed by Ficoll density gradient to PBMCs and cryopreserved; patient PBMCs were collected before and after transplant. On this clone itself: It lacks a known antigen. Base-call qualities are not available, and no considerably larger clone is one nucleotide away.

For TCRbeta CDR3 sequencing, genomic DNA from the sorted cells was extracted using the QIAGEN DNeasy Blood and Tissue Kit. High-throughput TCRbeta CDR3 sequencing, including PCR amplification with bias correction and internal controls, was performed commercially through immunoSEQ. As for how the authors treated the data: A unique productive TCRbeta sequence was defined by the CDR3 nucleotide sequence when primers matched, and otherwise by the CDR3 amino acid sequence together with the Vbeta and Jbeta genes. As a correction for sorting error, sequences shared between sorted populations at a frequency ratio of 2:1 or less were discarded, and the remaining shared sequences were assigned to the higher population. A sequence was defined as donor-reactive if the sequence was expanded at least 5-fold in CFSE-low cells compared with unstimulated cells and had a frequency of at least 0.01% in CFSE-low cells. Jensen-Shannon divergence calculated on the top 100 TCRbeta sequences ranked by frequency was used to measure repertoire divergence. For any sample with multiple sequencing runs, sorting error was corrected in each run separately before the runs were pooled. TCRdb took this table from immuneACCESS and kept in-frame rearrangements with V and J called. Such tables lack part of the clones; where checked against another copy, unresolved V genes explain under half of the gap, and the rest is unexplained. The V and J calls and the clone size are those of that table, but D and trimming were determined from the DNA. The sample includes some 90,000 clones, with around nine tenths observed a single time. The ten largest account for 4.5% to 5% of the sample.

The material sequenced was CD8+ T cells from blood. The sequence was collected from a human donor in good health. The V and J segments used are TRBV4-1 and TRBJ1-2; tentative D gene TRBD1, with 5 bases matching. The DNA reads TGCGCCAGCAGCCAAAGCCCAATTGGGGGTGGCTACACCTTC. The translation is CASSQSPIGGGYTF.